The T cell receptor beta chain under discussion was sequenced for a study of blood T cell repertoires in COVID-19 (dated by TCRdb to 2020 to 2021). Describing the broader study: The collaborator samples originated in the United States, Italy and Spain and spanned the acute and convalescent phases of COVID-19. The prospective study material was composed of cDNA or gDNA derived from T cells, B-cell-depleted T cells, or PBMCs. Nearly every sample came with metadata listing a de-identified subject ID, COVID-19 status, age in years and sex. Subjects who had been exposed to COVID-19, were actively infected with it, or had recovered from it provided the deeply sampled blood TCRbeta repertoires that made up the dataset. Samples came from the ongoing ImmuneRACE study (first 160 participants) plus 1,254 subjects from 6 global collaborators. HLA class I and class II types, where available, came from metadata supplied by the sample provider rather than from assay-based typing. The repertoires were released in a freely available public database intended as a resource for research on the immune response to SARS-CoV-2.

The collaborating institutions used their own protocols to collect whole blood in K2EDTA tubes. For TCRbeta analysis, collaborator samples were shipped as frozen whole blood, as isolated PBMCs, or as DNA extracted from either sample type. TCRbeta CDR3 regions were amplified from genomic DNA by means of the immunoSEQ Assay, a bias-controlled multiplex PCR. The original pipeline was this. Nucleated cell counts per sample were estimated from amplification of reference gene primers within the assay. To quantify the absolute abundance of each unique TCRbeta CDR3 rearrangement, sequence reads were collapsed and filtered. Productive Simpson clonality was computed per sample as the square root of Simpson's diversity index over productive rearrangements. Not all clones reach the TCRdb copy of this immuneACCESS table, which keeps in-frame sequences only. Checked studies attribute under half of the gap to unresolved V genes and leave the rest unexplained. V, J and clone size derive from that table, while D and trimming were established from the DNA sequence. In this sample the table shows roughly 160,000 clones, 70% to 90% of which occur a single time. Approximately 7% of the sample belongs to the ten largest clones.

A note on this clone: What antigen it recognizes has not been identified. One base away there is no much larger clone; base qualities are not given.

Taken from the germline V gene, the CDR1 and CDR2 loops are SGHDT and YYEEEE. Including the terminal cysteine and phenylalanine, the CDR3 comprises 16 residues. Only CDR3 DNA remains: 48 bases, in frame from the first base. Trimming at the junction amounts to 6 bases on V and 2 bases on J, and the germline ends lie 17 bases apart. Overall study results and their limits: The amount of clinical and demographic metadata varied by source and participant and was provided uncurated.

This sequence uses TRBV5-6 and TRBJ2-2; a weak D assignment points to TRBD1 (5 bases agree). The sequencing sample was made of peripheral blood. This sequence was found in a man aged 45-65 years with active or convalescent COVID-19. The CDR3 protein is CASTLAGALNTGELFF. The base sequence is TGTGCCAGCACCCTTGCTGGGGCCCTTAACACCGGGGAGCTGTTTTTT.